The 27 T cell receptor beta chains listed next were all sequenced from one sample in a study of CXCR3-negative and CXCR3-positive naive CD8 T cells. General study results and limits: CXCR3-positive naive cells carried more hydrophobic TRB CDR3s than CXCR3-negative naive cells did.

Each TRB cDNA library was prepared by 5' RACE (with UMI labels). TCRdb reprocessed the 5' RACE reads and stores each CDR3 protein as one record, lacking DNA. The specimen's table records around 60,000 distinct CDR3 sequences. Antigens for these TCRs are unknown. Material: naive CXCR3+ CD8+ T cells from blood. The subset here: CD45RO-CCR7+CD27+CD95- naive CD8+ T cells expressing CXCR3 (TNR3+). The receptor source for this set is a human donor in good health. Some clones in this sample may be carry-over from other donors' samples.

The chain employs TRBV4-3 and TRBJ2-1; TCRdb picks TRBD1, but there is no DNA to check that call. This CDR3 region has 16 residues. Germline V CDR1 and CDR2: LGHNA, YSLEER. CDR3 residues: CASSHMTGMGYNEQFF.

V usage is TRBV9 and J usage is TRBJ1-2; lacking DNA, the TRBD1 call made by TCRdb goes unchecked. The germline gives CDR1 SGDLS, CDR2 YYNGEE. The length of the CDR3 is 15 residues. The CDR3 loop reads CASRAGQGADYGYTF.

This chain joins TRBV10-3 and TRBJ2-1; TCRdb proposes TRBD1, but this gene call is untestable without DNA. Germline values: CDR1 ENHRY, CDR2 SYGVKD. The CDR3 loop spans 16 amino acids. The CDR3 spells CAISDGGTGGHNEQFF.

The genes are TRBV14 and TRBJ2-1. The CDR3 extends over 12 amino acids. CDR1 and CDR2 (germline): SGHDN, FVKESK. The CDR3 loop reads CASTPGHNEQFF.

The chain links TRBV7-9 to TRBJ2-3; TCRdb outputs TRBD2, but without DNA this stays unchecked. Germline values: CDR1 SEHNR, CDR2 FQNEAQ (reference sequence). There are 15 residues in the CDR3. CDR3 loop: CASSLDELLTDTQYF.

V and J are TRBV6-4 and TRBJ2-1. Germline CDR1 is MRHNA and CDR2 is SNTAGT. There are 16 residues in the CDR3. The CDR3 loop is CASSDSTGSSYNEQFF.

The CDR3 region is CAIRTTGVGTGELFF. V and J are TRBV10-3 and TRBJ2-2; the TCRdb call, TRBD2, lacks DNA for checking. The CDR3 is 15 amino acids. CDR1 and CDR2 (germline): ENHRY, SYGVKD.

V is TRBV29-1 and J is TRBJ2-7; TCRdb names TRBD1, which stays unverified in the absence of DNA. CDR1 is SQVTM and CDR2 is ANQGSEA in the germline V gene. There are 14 residues in the CDR3. CDR3 sequence reads: CSVAGTGETYEQYF.

The chain is built from TRBV14 and TRBJ1-5; TCRdb's D call of TRBD1 is untestable without DNA. Germline V gives CDR1 SGHDN, CDR2 FVKESK. There are 14 residues in the CDR3. The CDR3 here is CASSLQGYNQPQHF.

The chain recombines TRBV7-2 with TRBJ2-6. Per germline, CDR1 SGHTA and CDR2 FQGNSA. This CDR3 is built from 16 residues. The CDR3 region is CASRLGSNSGANVLTF.

The V and J genes are TRBV3-1 and TRBJ2-7; there is no DNA to check the TCRdb D call of TRBD1. Germline values: CDR1 LGHDT, CDR2 YNNKEL (reference sequence). The CDR3 extends over 13 amino acids. This CDR3 reads CASSQEQVDEQYF.

The chain couples TRBV7-9 to TRBJ1-1; TCRdb returns TRBD1, unconfirmable since there is no DNA. Per the germline V gene, CDR1 is SEHNR and CDR2 is FQNEAQ (reference sequence). This CDR3 is 16 amino acids long. CDR3 sequence: CASKTGQGVFGTEAFF.

J is TRBJ2-1 and V is TRBV20-1; the TCRdb D gene call, TRBD2, has no DNA to confirm it. This CDR3 spans 13 amino acids. Germline V gene data show CDR1 as DFQATT and CDR2 as SNEGSKA (reference sequence). The CDR3 region is CSVSREAYNEQFF.

Here the CDR3 reads CASFTPRGGNQPQHF. This rearrangement joins TRBV27 to TRBJ1-5; TCRdb indicates TRBD1, and absent DNA this call remains unverified. Per germline, CDR1 MNHEY and CDR2 SMNVEV (reference sequence). This CDR3 comprises 15 residues.

The genes are TRBV4-3 and TRBJ1-2. Looked up from germline, CDR1 is LGHNA and CDR2 is YSLEER. The length of the CDR3 is 14 residues. Here the CDR3 reads CASSLRTDSYGYTF.

The rearrangement joins TRBV15 to TRBJ2-4; there is no DNA to check the TCRdb D call of TRBD2. CDR1 is LNHNV, CDR2 YYDKDF, per germline (reference sequence). The CDR3 length is 16 residues. The CDR3 region is CATSRDRDLAKNIQYF.

The chain joins TRBV5-1 to TRBJ2-7; TCRdb calls TRBD1, which cannot be checked without DNA. CDR1 is SGHRS, CDR2 YFSETQ, per germline. The CDR3 is 15 residues long. CDR3 protein: CASSLDLGQSYEQYF.

The chain has TRBV6-2 or TRBV6-3 and TRBJ2-1; the TCRdb call, TRBD1, lacks DNA for checking. The CDR3 loop spans 15 amino acids. Germline lookup yields CDR1 MNHEY and CDR2 SVGEGT. The CDR3 loop is CASSPDRSPYNEQFF.

The V call is TRBV7-2, the J call TRBJ2-7; as DNA is missing, the TRBD1 call by TCRdb cannot be tested. CDR1 and CDR2 from the germline V gene are SGHTA and FQGNSA. The CDR3 has 17 residues. This CDR3 is CASSSNLMGQVAYEQYF. The complete variable domain, with remaining parts taken from reference TRBV7-2 and TRBJ2-7, reads GAGVSQSPSNKVTEKGKDVELRCDPISGHTALYWYRQSLGQGLEFLIYFQGNSAPDKSGLPSDRFSAERTGGSVSTLTIQRTQQEDSAVYLCASSSNLMGQVAYEQYFGPGTRLTVT.

The chain has TRBV12-3 or TRBV12-4 and TRBJ1-1; TCRdb proposes TRBD1, but this gene call is untestable without DNA. This CDR3 has 16 amino acids. The chain's CDR3 is CASSLVQGAMNTEAFF.

The chain uses TRBV19 and TRBJ2-1; with no DNA, the TCRdb D assignment of TRBD1 cannot be verified. This CDR3 contains 16 residues. Germline V gene sequence: CDR1 LNHDA, CDR2 SQIVND (reference sequence). The CDR3 sequence: CASSIFGTGSRNEQFF. Supplemented by reference TRBV19 and TRBJ2-1, the full variable domain reads DGGITQSPKYLFRKEGQNVTLSCEQNLNHDAMYWYRQDPGQGLRLIYYSQIVNDFQKGDIAEGYSVSREKKESFPLTVTSAQKNPTAFYLCASSIFGTGSRNEQFFGPGTRLTVL.

This rearrangement joins TRBV28 to TRBJ2-1. CDR3 size: 11 residues. CDR1 and CDR2 from the germline V gene are MDHEN and SYDVKM. The chain's CDR3 is CASSSYNEQFF.

This chain links TRBV7-3 with TRBJ1-1; the TCRdb D gene call, TRBD1, has no DNA to confirm it. This CDR3 region has 13 residues. In germline, CDR1 is SGHTA, CDR2 FQGTGA. The chain's CDR3 is CASSIGGTTEAFF.

The chain joins TRBV5-6 to TRBJ2-7; checking the TCRdb D call of TRBD1 is not possible without DNA. CDR1 SGHDT and CDR2 YYEEEE come from the germline V gene. The CDR3 contains 13 residues. The CDR3 loop is CASSLDGKYEQYF.

This chain joins TRBV7-9 and TRBJ2-7; TCRdb picks TRBD1, but there is no DNA to check that call. The CDR3 has 14 amino acids. Germline CDR1 SEHNR, CDR2 FQNEAQ (reference sequence). CDR3 protein: CASSLTGTLYERYF.

The V call is TRBV7-2, the J call TRBJ2-1; the TRBD1 assignment by TCRdb is unverifiable without DNA. This CDR3 comprises 15 residues. Germline CDR1 reads SGHTA; CDR2 reads FQGNSA. The CDR3: CASSSLGGGYNEQFF.

This chain connects TRBV28 to TRBJ1-1. Germline V CDR1 and CDR2: MDHEN, SYDVKM. The CDR3 is 14 amino acids. The CDR3 loop is CASSLEFGLYEAFF.